One sample yielded the 8 T cell receptor beta chains listed below, sequenced in a study of cytomegalovirus exposure and HLA in healthy donors. PCR used 60 Vbeta primers and 13 Jbeta primers. Libraries were prepared by immunoSEQ multiplex PCR; TCRdb keeps only in-frame clonotypes and omits some of them. Of roughly 93,000 clones in the sample, around 77% were seen once. Sequencing was performed on PBMCs. The receptors originated from a man aged 30 to 45 in good health and CMV-seronegative.

There are a few counts of this clone. The chain combines TRBV14 with TRBJ2-3; 9 nucleotides agree with TRBD2. Germline V gene sequence: CDR1 SGHDN, CDR2 FVKESK. There are 15 residues in the CDR3. With 1 base clipped from V and 7 bases from J, the junction kept 6 bases outside the gene matches. The CDR3 spells CASSQGLAGIYTQYF. The CDR3 region has the DNA TGTGCCAGCAGCCAAGGGCTAGCGGGGATATATACGCAGTATTTT.

This chain uses TRBV28 with TRBJ2-7; D ambiguous. The CDR3 has 11 amino acids. The germline V and J ends were trimmed by 4 bases and 5 bases, with 6 bases remaining between them. Germline V gene data show CDR1 as MDHEN and CDR2 as SYDVKM. The CDR3 protein is CASSSPDEQYF. In DNA form, the CDR3 reads TGTGCCAGCAGTTCGCCGGACGAGCAGTACTTC.

This sequence joins TRBV7-9 and TRBJ2-1; 14 bases align to TRBD2. This CDR3 has 19 amino acids. The V gene's germline CDR1 is SEHNR and CDR2 FQNEAQ (reference sequence). The V gene end was trimmed by 6 bases and the J gene end by 4 bases; junction bases not matched to a gene: 14. The CDR3: CASSLGTSGSNGVYNEQFF. For the CDR3, the DNA is TGTGCCAGCAGTCTCGGGACTAGCGGGAGTAATGGAGTTTACAATGAGCAGTTCTTC.

The chain has TRBV9 and TRBJ2-1; possibly TRBD2 for D (6 bases). The V and J ends lost 6 bases and 9 bases respectively, with 16 bases between them. Germline-derived CDR1 and CDR2 are SGDLS and YYNGEE. CDR3 length: 13 residues. The CDR3 region is CASTDAGLREQFF. CDR3 DNA sequence: TGTGCCAGCACCGACGCGGGACTTCGTGAGCAGTTCTTC.

CDR3 sequence reads: CASSSWTGALHEQYF. DNA of the CDR3: TGTGCCAGCAGTTCCTGGACAGGGGCTCTCCACGAGCAGTACTTC. This chain uses TRBV6-5 with TRBJ2-7, with TRBD1 matching over 9 bases. The J segment lost 5 bases and the V segment lost 4 bases, leaving 9 bases of the junction unmatched. This CDR3 is built from 15 residues. CDR1 and CDR2 from the germline V gene are MNHEY and SVGAGI.

The V call is TRBV5-1, the J call TRBJ2-3; 9 bases align to TRBD1. The CDR3 spans 14 residues. Germline CDR1 SGHRS, CDR2 YFSETQ. The ends lost 4 bases at V and 4 bases at J; junction bases unmatched: 4. The CDR3 nucleotides are TGCGCCAGCAGCCCGACAGGGGGTGCAGATACGCAGTATTTT. This encodes CASSPTGGADTQYF.

This chain joins TRBV6-5 and TRBJ1-1; D not resolved. The CDR3 is 14 amino acids. Germline V gene lookup returns CDR1 MNHEY and CDR2 SVGAGI. Trimming removed 5 bases at V and 2 bases at J, with 12 bases between. CDR3 sequence: CASSGGLANTEAFF. The CDR3 DNA reads as TGTGCCAGCAGTGGAGGGCTAGCAAACACTGAAGCTTTCTTT.

The chain couples TRBV12-5 to TRBJ2-1, with D possibly matching TRBD1 (6 bases). CDR3 length: 12 amino acids. Germline values: CDR1 LGHNT, CDR2 FRNRAP. V was cut by 6 bases and J by 6 bases, with 9 bases left in between. The CDR3 is CASGDSPNEQFF. CDR3 DNA sequence: TGTGCTAGTGGGGACAGTCCCAATGAGCAGTTCTTC.